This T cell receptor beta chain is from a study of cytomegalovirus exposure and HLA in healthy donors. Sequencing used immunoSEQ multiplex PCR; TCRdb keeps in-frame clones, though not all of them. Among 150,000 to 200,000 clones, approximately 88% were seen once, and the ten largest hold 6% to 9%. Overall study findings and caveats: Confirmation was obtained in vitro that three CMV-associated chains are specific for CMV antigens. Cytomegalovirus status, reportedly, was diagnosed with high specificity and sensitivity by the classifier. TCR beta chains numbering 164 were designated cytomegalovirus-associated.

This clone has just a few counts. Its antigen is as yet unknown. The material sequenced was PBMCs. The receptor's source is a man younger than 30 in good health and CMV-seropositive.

The CDR3 sequence: CASGPYGYTF. Written as DNA, the CDR3 is TGTGCCAGCGGCCCCTATGGCTACACCTTC. V gene TRBV28 combines with J gene TRBJ1-2; D gene unclear. Trimming cost V 8 bases and J 4 bases, with 5 bases left between them. Germline CDR1 and CDR2: MDHEN and SYDVKM. This CDR3 comprises 10 residues.